Sequencing of this T cell receptor beta chain was carried out in a study of human T cells and chemical hapten exposure. Background on the study: Each week of the approximately 25-week study, patients had diphenylcyclopropenone applied to the scalp. Variation in per-sample TCR yields came mainly from small pooled library volume differences.

This CDR3 contains 13 residues. V dropped 5 bases and J dropped 2 bases, with 10 bases sitting between them. Germline values: CDR1 SGHRS, CDR2 YFSETQ. Time point here: pre-sensitization, week 0. The treatment was: therapeutic diphenylcyclopropenone sensitization with weekly scalp DPC. MiXCR, applied by TCRdb to the RACE reads, yields one record per CDR3 protein. The sample lists under 300,000 distinct CDR3 sequences; 7.5% to 8% were seen once. This clonotype was recorded a few times. The antigen is unknown. General observations from the study: No change in TCRs above 1 in 1000 frequency was produced by DPC sensitization. As the donors had alopecia, their immune response may differ from healthy people's.

The source material was whole blood, sampled in connection with sensitization to the hapten diphenylcyclopropenone (DPC). This chain connects TRBV5-1 to TRBJ2-5; D is unresolved. The receptor was isolated from a man between 18 and 29 years old with alopecia areata. Some clones in this sample may be carry-over from other donors' samples. CDR3 in DNA: TGCGCCAGCAGTTTTCTCCTTCAAGAGACCCAGTACTTC. This encodes CASSFLLQETQYF.